The text below deals with one T cell receptor (beta chain). This specimen belongs to a study of cytomegalovirus exposure and HLA in healthy donors. As for the study in general: The Caucasian-associated ancestry cluster contained roughly four fifths of the 398 genotyped donors.

CDR3 size: 13 residues. Germline-derived CDR1 and CDR2 are MDHEN and SYDVKM. With V trimmed by 7 bases and J by 4 bases, 3 bases remained unmatched. The PCR had 60 Vbeta and 13 Jbeta primers. Some clones are missing from TCRdb's copy, which holds only in-frame ones; the method was immunoSEQ multiplex PCR. The sample has about 150,000 clones, less than 10% seen once. This TCR came from a male donor in good health and CMV-seronegative. Source material: PBMCs. This rearrangement joins TRBV28 to TRBJ1-5; TRBD1 matches at 8 bases. The CDR3 bases are TGTGCCAGCACCGGGGACAGGAATCAGCCCCAGCATTTT. Its protein is CASTGDRNQPQHF.